Detailed here is one T cell receptor beta chain. The data originate from a study of T cell responses to AZD1222 COVID-19 vaccine. The protocol was immunoSEQ multiplex PCR, while the TCRdb copy is restricted to in-frame clones and leaves out a portion. Found here are around 96,000 clones, approximately 91% of them singletons; the top ten hold roughly 2.8%. This TCR was sampled from an adult in good health. The material sequenced was peripheral blood, taken on day 0 of AZD1222 vaccination.

The CDR3 region has the DNA TGTGCCAGCTCCCAATACAGGAGCTCCTACGAGCAGTACTTC. It specifies CASSQYRSSYEQYF. The V and J genes are TRBV18 and TRBJ2-7; D possibly corresponds to TRBD1 (5 bases). From germline, CDR1 is KGHSH and CDR2 LQKENI. The CDR3 loop spans 14 amino acids. V was shortened by 6 bases and J by 0 bases, with 12 bases between the two germline ends.